Below are 11 T cell receptor beta chains sequenced from a single sample in a study of T cells in Graves' hyperthyroidism and ophthalmopathy. RNA transcripts gave rise to amplified TCR beta CDR3 regions. Primed by the HTBI set, a first-round RT-PCR was run on the TCR CDR3. In TCRdb, the multiplex PCR reads were re-called with MiXCR into one record per CDR3 protein. Among about 580,000 distinct CDR3 sequences listed, 46% were seen once. The specimen sequenced was peripheral blood or thyroid tissue (not recorded which). The source of these receptors is a woman in her late teens or twenties with Graves' hyperthyroidism.

This chain links TRBV20-1 with TRBJ2-1; 10 bases agree with TRBD2. CDR1 is DFQATT, CDR2 SNEGSKA, per germline (reference sequence). The CDR3 consists of 16 residues. Trimming removed 0 bases from V and 6 bases from J; junction bases left unmatched: 8. CDR3 protein: CSARDPTSGIPNEQFF. The CDR3 DNA is TGCAGTGCTAGAGATCCAACTAGCGGGATCCCCAATGAGCAGTTCTTC.

This clonotype has just a few counts. The gene calls are TRBV7-9 and TRBJ2-3, with D possibly TRBD2 on 5 matching bases. This CDR3 has 14 amino acids. Germline CDR1 reads SEHNR; CDR2 reads FQNEAQ (reference sequence). The V gene lost 6 bases and the J gene lost 0 bases, with 10 bases spanning the gap. CDR3 amino acids: CASRTTGSTDTQYF. The CDR3 bases are TGTGCCAGCAGAACTACGGGGAGCACAGATACGCAGTATTTT. The complete variable domain, with remaining parts taken from reference TRBV7-9 and TRBJ2-3, reads DTGVSQNPRHKITKRGQNVTFRCDPISEHNRLYWYRQTLGQGPEFLTYFQNEAQLEKSRLLSDRFSAERPKGSFSTLEIQRTEQGDSAMYLCASRTTGSTDTQYFGPGTRLTVL.

As for this clonotype: A read error is possible here, since a much larger clone lies one base away. J is TRBJ2-7 and V is TRBV19; 7 nucleotides align to TRBD2. The CDR3 extends over 18 amino acids. In germline, CDR1 is LNHDA, CDR2 SQIVND (reference sequence). V lost 9 bases, J lost 2 bases, and 22 bases stayed unmatched. The CDR3 sequence: CASSSPPQPRSGTYEQYF. CDR3 DNA sequence: TGTGCCAGCAGTTCCCCCCCGCAGCCGAGGAGCGGGACCTACGAGCAGTACTTC. The entire variable domain, with the rest obtained from reference TRBV19 and TRBJ2-7, is as follows: DGGITQSPKYLFRKEGQNVTLSCEQNLNHDAMYWYRQDPGQGLRLIYYSQIVNDFQKGDIAEGYSVSREKKESFPLTVTSAQKNPTAFYLCASSSPPQPRSGTYEQYFGPGTRLTVT.

The table lists this clonotype with a few counts. The chain links TRBV5-1 to TRBJ1-2; D possibly corresponds to TRBD1 (5 bases). V was trimmed by 5 bases and J by 3 bases, leaving 17 bases between them. This CDR3 has 15 amino acids. The germline V gene encodes CDR1 SGHRS and CDR2 YFSETQ. The CDR3 loop is CASSRGHTRDYGYTF. CDR3 bases: TGCGCCAGCAGTCGCGGACATACTCGGGACTATGGCTACACCTTC. Using reference TRBV5-1 and TRBJ1-2 for the parts outside the CDR3, the full variable domain is KAGVTQTPRYLIKTRGQQVTLSCSPISGHRSVSWYQQTPGQGLQFLFEYFSETQRNKGNFPGRFSGRQFSNSRSEMNVSTLELGDSALYLCASSRGHTRDYGYTFGSGTRLTVV.

For this clonotype: One end of the junction does not line up with germline, which may come from a read error. V and J are TRBV20-1 and TRBJ2-5; TRBD2 matches 10 bases. The CDR3 extends over 16 amino acids. Per the germline V gene, CDR1 is DFQATT and CDR2 is SNEGSKA (reference sequence). The CDR3 is CSARDRTSGFQEAQYF. The CDR3 nucleotides read TGCAGTGCTAGAGATCGGACTAGCGGCTTCCAAGAGGCCCAGTACTTC.

The V and J genes are TRBV2 and TRBJ2-3, with a tentative D call TRBD1 (6 bases). Germline loops: CDR1 SNHLY, CDR2 FYNNEI. This CDR3 contains 13 residues. V was shortened by 3 bases and J by 3 bases, with 7 bases between the two germline ends. The CDR3 is CASSDQGTDTQYF. The CDR3 coding sequence is TGTGCCAGCAGTGACCAGGGGACAGATACGCAGTATTTT.

At least ten counts were recorded for this clonotype. For the CDR3, the DNA is TGTGCCAGCAGCGTAGGGGCTAGCGGAACCTACGAGCAGTACTTC. It codes for CASSVGASGTYEQYF. The chain combines TRBV9 with TRBJ2-7, with 7 bases fitting TRBD2. This CDR3 is built from 15 residues. V lost 0 bases, J lost 2 bases, and 5 bases stayed unmatched. Germline V CDR1 and CDR2: SGDLS, YYNGEE.

The chain employs TRBV5-6 and TRBJ2-7; TRBD2 agrees at 9 bases. The V gene end was trimmed by 0 bases and the J gene end by 5 bases; junction bases not matched to a gene: 6. The CDR3 has 15 amino acids. Germline CDR1 SGHDT, CDR2 YYEEEE. The CDR3 reads CASSLEFASGDEQYF. CDR3 nucleotide sequence: TGTGCCAGCAGCTTGGAATTTGCTAGCGGGGACGAGCAGTACTTC.

As for this clonotype: One junction end disagrees with the germline gene, perhaps due to a read error. V usage is TRBV12-3 or TRBV12-4 and J usage is TRBJ2-7, with D tentatively TRBD2 (5 bases). The CDR3 consists of 11 residues. The CDR3 coding sequence is TGTACCAGCAGTTCCCGGGGCGAGCAGTACTTC. It is translated as CTSSSRGEQYF.

This clonotype was recorded at least ten times. This chain uses TRBV5-8 with TRBJ1-2; D uncertain. The germline V gene has CDR1 SGHTS and CDR2 YDEGEE. This CDR3 spans 14 amino acids. With 2 bases removed from V and 4 bases from J, the gap between germline ends came to 12 bases. The CDR3 DNA reads TGTGCCAGCAGCTTACGGGGTTTTGGCTATGGCTACACCTTC. Its protein is CASSLRGFGYGYTF.

This clonotype appeared a few times. J is TRBJ1-3 and V is TRBV5-5, with 9 bases identical to TRBD1. This CDR3 is 15 amino acids long. Trimming at V came to 10 bases and at J to 4 bases, leaving 12 bases not matched to a gene. Germline V CDR1 and CDR2: SGHKS, YYEKEE (reference sequence). The CDR3 DNA reads as TGTGCCTGCAATCCGGGACAGGGAATGGGAAACACCATATATTTT. This codes for CACNPGQGMGNTIYF.